Following are 18 T cell receptor beta chains from one sample sequenced in a study of a mutant IDH1 vaccine in newly diagnosed glioma. Regarding time point: baseline, week 1 (first vaccination visit). Treatment given: pre-vaccination baseline after standard-of-care therapy. TCRdb's copy holds only in-frame clones and misses some; the assay was immunoSEQ multiplex PCR. Among about 67,000 clones listed, more than 70% were seen once. Sequenced material: peripheral blood mononuclear cells (PBMCs), taken from a glioma patient treated with radiotherapy, temozolomide or both. The receptors stem from a woman younger than 30 with glioma. Some clones in this sample may be carry-over from other donors' samples.

V gene TRBV13 combines with J gene TRBJ1-1; no clear D. The CDR3 extends over 11 amino acids. V dropped 2 bases and J dropped 9 bases, with 7 bases sitting between them. Looked up from germline, CDR1 is PRHDT and CDR2 is FYEKMQ (reference sequence). CDR3 DNA sequence: TGTGCCAGCAGCTTATCGGTGAAAGCTTTCTTT. Amino acid sequence: CASSLSVKAFF.

The genes are TRBV5-1 and TRBJ1-4; maybe TRBD1 (6 bases). The V gene lost 2 bases and the J gene lost 3 bases, with 11 bases spanning the gap. Per germline, CDR1 SGHRS and CDR2 YFSETQ. The CDR3 length is 15 residues. CDR3 coding DNA: TGCGCCAGCAGCTTTTCAGGGGATCCTAATGAAAAACTGTTTTTT. It codes for CASSFSGDPNEKLFF.

This rearrangement joins TRBV30 to TRBJ2-7; 8 bases map to TRBD2. Germline V gives CDR1 GTSNPN, CDR2 SVGIG (reference sequence). CDR3 size: 15 residues. Trimming removed 0 bases from V and 4 bases from J; junction bases left unmatched: 8. CDR3: CAWSVSSGGPYEQYF. In DNA form, the CDR3 reads TGTGCCTGGAGTGTATCTTCGGGAGGGCCGTACGAGCAGTACTTC.

The chain joins TRBV10-2 to TRBJ2-7; 12 nucleotides align to TRBD2. Germline trimming cut 7 bases from V and 7 bases from J; bases unmatched to any gene: 8. Germline CDR1 WSHSY, CDR2 SAAADI. The CDR3 totals 14 residues. CDR3 sequence (DNA): TGCGCCAGCAATCCGACTAGCGGGAGTTCTGAGCAGTACTTC. This codes for CASNPTSGSSEQYF.

V gene TRBV11-2 combines with J gene TRBJ2-5, with 7 bases fitting TRBD2. Trimming removed 1 base from V and 2 bases from J; junction bases left unmatched: 7. CDR1 is SGHAT and CDR2 is FQNNGV in the germline V gene. The length of the CDR3 is 16 residues. The CDR3 sequence is CASSLVGSGPQETQYF. DNA for the CDR3: TGTGCCAGCAGCTTAGTTGGTAGCGGGCCTCAAGAGACCCAGTACTTC.

The genes are TRBV30 and TRBJ1-2; 7 bases map to TRBD1. With V trimmed by 5 bases and J by 5 bases, 8 bases remained unmatched. CDR1 is GTSNPN and CDR2 is SVGIG in the germline V gene (reference sequence). The CDR3 length is 13 residues. CDR3 protein: CAWDDRVEYGYTF. The CDR3 region has the DNA TGTGCCTGGGACGACAGGGTAGAATATGGCTACACCTTC.

This clone was picked up one time. The chain has TRBV2 and TRBJ1-5, with 7 bases that match TRBD1. This CDR3 contains 15 residues. Germline V CDR1 and CDR2: SNHLY, FYNNEI. The trim removed 6 bases at V and 6 bases at J, leaving 11 bases unmatched. This chain's CDR3 is CASSARLQGIQPQHF. CDR3 coding DNA: TGTGCCAGCAGCGCGAGGCTACAGGGGATTCAGCCCCAGCATTTT.

The CDR3 sequence: CASRRDSTDTQYF. CDR3 sequence (DNA): TGCGCCAGCAGGAGGGACAGCACAGATACGCAGTATTTT. This sequence joins TRBV10-1 and TRBJ2-3; D is tentatively TRBD1 or TRBD2 (5 bases each). In germline, CDR1 is WNHNN, CDR2 SYGVQD (reference sequence). The CDR3 totals 13 residues. V was cut by 6 bases and J by 0 bases, with 7 bases left in between.

The chain uses TRBV7-9 and TRBJ2-1; D perhaps matches TRBD2 (7 bases). Trimming removed 4 bases from V and 0 bases from J, with 16 bases in between. Germline loops: CDR1 SEHNR, CDR2 FQNEAQ (reference sequence). The CDR3 has 17 residues. CDR3 in amino acids: CASSSYRGGGSYNEQFF. CDR3 sequence (DNA): TGTGCCAGCAGCTCCTACCGGGGAGGGGGCTCCTACAATGAGCAGTTCTTC. Variable domain in full (rest from reference TRBV7-9 and TRBJ2-1): DTGVSQNPRHKITKRGQNVTFRCDPISEHNRLYWYRQTLGQGPEFLTYFQNEAQLEKSRLLSDRFSAERPKGSFSTLEIQRTEQGDSAMYLCASSSYRGGGSYNEQFFGPGTRLTVL.

The chain joins TRBV12-5 to TRBJ2-1, with D uncertain. The germline V and J ends were trimmed by 2 bases and 1 base, with 6 bases remaining between them. Germline CDR1 and CDR2: LGHNT and FRNRAP. The CDR3 covers 14 residues. As DNA, the CDR3 is TGTGCTAGTGGTTTGACCATTTCCTACAATGAGCAGTTCTTC. Protein product: CASGLTISYNEQFF. Based on the CDR3 plus reference TRBV12-5 and TRBJ2-1, the full variable domain is DARVTQTPRHKVTEMGQEVTMRCQPILGHNTVFWYRQTMMQGLELLAYFRNRAPLDDSGMPKDRFSAEMPDATLATLKIQPSEPRDSAVYFCASGLTISYNEQFFGPGTRLTVL.

The rearrangement links TRBV9 to TRBJ1-1; D gene unclear. This CDR3 spans 14 amino acids. Germline V CDR1 and CDR2: SGDLS, YYNGEE. V was pared by 3 bases and J by 7 bases, with 16 bases between. The CDR3 DNA is TGTGCCAGCAGCGCCGTAGGCGGACGGTATGAAGCTTTCTTT. Translating gives CASSAVGGRYEAFF.

This clone has only a few counts. The gene calls are TRBV5-4 and TRBJ1-1; D unclear. The V end was cut by 0 bases, the J end by 1 base, with 4 bases between. CDR3 length: 13 amino acids. CDR1 SGHNT and CDR2 YYREEE come from the germline V gene (reference sequence). CDR3 nucleotide sequence: TGTGCCAGCAGCTTGGCCGGGAACACTGAAGCTTTCTTT. It specifies CASSLAGNTEAFF.

The gene calls are TRBV30 and TRBJ2-3; D unclear. Germline lookup yields CDR1 GTSNPN and CDR2 SVGIG (reference sequence). V was trimmed by 0 bases and J by 0 bases, leaving 10 bases between them. This CDR3 has 15 amino acids. The CDR3 spells CAWSVTPPSTDTQYF. CDR3 DNA sequence: TGTGCCTGGAGTGTAACCCCGCCAAGCACAGATACGCAGTATTTT.

This CDR3 is CASGLARTSGSTDTQYF. The CDR3 DNA reads as TGTGCTAGTGGTTTGGCTAGGACTAGCGGGAGCACAGATACGCAGTATTTT. J is TRBJ2-3 and V is TRBV12-5, with 11 bases identical to TRBD2. This CDR3 is built from 17 residues. The V segment lost 1 base and the J segment 0 bases; nucleotides outside the gene matches: 3. The V gene's germline CDR1 is LGHNT and CDR2 FRNRAP.

This chain links TRBV29-1 with TRBJ2-7; D unclear. Germline assignment: CDR1 SQVTM and CDR2 ANQGSEA. CDR3 size: 12 residues. V lost 4 bases and J 0 bases, leaving 7 bases between the germline ends. The CDR3 spells CSVAGSSYEQYF. The CDR3 region has the DNA TGCAGCGTTGCGGGCAGCTCCTACGAGCAGTACTTC.

The chain's CDR3 is CASSQLAGVSNEQFF. In nucleotides, the CDR3 is TGTGCCAGCAGCCAGCTAGCGGGGGTCTCCAATGAGCAGTTCTTC. The genes are TRBV7-2 and TRBJ2-1; TRBD2 matches 10 bases. This CDR3 comprises 15 residues. After removal of 5 bases from V and 6 bases from J, the junction contained 7 bases not matched to a gene. Per the germline V gene, CDR1 is SGHTA and CDR2 is FQGNSA.

The chain couples TRBV5-4 to TRBJ1-1; 10 bases are shared with TRBD1. Germline V lookup: CDR1 SGHNT, CDR2 YYREEE (reference sequence). V trimming: 5 bases; J trimming: 10 bases; junction bases outside the gene matches: 2. The CDR3 spans 11 residues. CDR3 region: CASSWDRGAFF. Here the CDR3 DNA reads TGTGCCAGCAGTTGGGACAGGGGAGCTTTCTTT.

This chain connects TRBV15 to TRBJ1-1; 12 bases match TRBD1. The ends lost 5 bases at V and 5 bases at J; junction bases unmatched: 6. Germline values: CDR1 LNHNV, CDR2 YYDKDF (reference sequence). This CDR3 contains 15 residues. The CDR3 is CATSLGQGARTEAFF. The CDR3 nucleotides are TGTGCCACCAGCCTGGGACAGGGGGCGAGGACTGAAGCTTTCTTT.